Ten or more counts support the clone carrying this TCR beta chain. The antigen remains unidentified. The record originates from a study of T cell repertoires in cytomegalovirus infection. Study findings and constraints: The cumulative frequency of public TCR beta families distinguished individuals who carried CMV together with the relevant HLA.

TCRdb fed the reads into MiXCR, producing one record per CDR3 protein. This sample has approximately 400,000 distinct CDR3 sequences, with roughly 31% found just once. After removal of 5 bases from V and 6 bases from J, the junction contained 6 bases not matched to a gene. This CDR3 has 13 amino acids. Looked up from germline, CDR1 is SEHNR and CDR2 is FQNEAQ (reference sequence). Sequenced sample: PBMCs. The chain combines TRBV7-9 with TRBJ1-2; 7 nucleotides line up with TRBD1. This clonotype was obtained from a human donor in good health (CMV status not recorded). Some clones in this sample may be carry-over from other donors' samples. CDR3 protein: CASSAQGSDGYTF. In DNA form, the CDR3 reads TGTGCCAGCAGCGCACAGGGGTCCGATGGCTACACCTTC.